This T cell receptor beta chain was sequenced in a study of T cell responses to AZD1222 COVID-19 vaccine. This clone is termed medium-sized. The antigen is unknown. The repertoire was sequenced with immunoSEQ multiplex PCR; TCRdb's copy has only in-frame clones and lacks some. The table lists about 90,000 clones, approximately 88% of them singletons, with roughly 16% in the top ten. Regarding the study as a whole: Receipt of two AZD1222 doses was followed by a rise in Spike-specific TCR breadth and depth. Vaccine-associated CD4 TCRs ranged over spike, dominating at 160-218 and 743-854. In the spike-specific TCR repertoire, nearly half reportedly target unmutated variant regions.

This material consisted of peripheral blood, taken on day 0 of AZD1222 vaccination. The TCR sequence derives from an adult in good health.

The DNA of the CDR3 is TGCGCCAGCAGCTTGGAAGGGCTGGGCCAGCCCCAGCATTTT. Its translation is CASSLEGLGQPQHF. The chain employs TRBV5-1 and TRBJ1-5; D not resolved. The V gene's germline CDR1 is SGHRS and CDR2 YFSETQ. Trimming stripped 0 bases from V and 7 bases from J, with 11 bases between. The CDR3 consists of 14 residues.